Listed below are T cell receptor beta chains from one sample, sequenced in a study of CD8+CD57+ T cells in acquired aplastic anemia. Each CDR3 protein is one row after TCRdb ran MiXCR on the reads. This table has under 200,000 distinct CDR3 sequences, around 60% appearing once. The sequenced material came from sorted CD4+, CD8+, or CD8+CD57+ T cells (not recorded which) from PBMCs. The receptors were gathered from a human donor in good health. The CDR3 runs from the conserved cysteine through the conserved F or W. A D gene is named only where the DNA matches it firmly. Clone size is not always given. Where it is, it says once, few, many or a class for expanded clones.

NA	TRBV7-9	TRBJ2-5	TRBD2	TGTGCCAGCAGCATACTAGCGGGAGAGACCCAGTACTTC	CASSILAGETQYF
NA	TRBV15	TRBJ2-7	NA	TGTGCCAGCAGCTTAGTCGACGGTCCCTACGAGCAGTACTTC	CASSLVDGPYEQYF
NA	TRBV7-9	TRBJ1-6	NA	TGTGCCAGCAGCTTCGAGGGGCTGAATTCACCCCTCCACTTT	CASSFEGLNSPLHF
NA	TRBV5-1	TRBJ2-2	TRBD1	TGCGCCAGCAGCCGACCCCGGGACAGGGGATTCTCCGGGGAGCTGTTTTTT	CASSRPRDRGFSGELFF
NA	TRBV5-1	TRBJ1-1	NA	TGCGCCAGCAGTCCTCCAGGGGCGAACACTGAAGCTTTCTTT	CASSPPGANTEAFF
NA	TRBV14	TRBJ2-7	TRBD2	TGTGCCAGCAGCCAAGAAGCGGGAGGGTTCGACGAGCAGTACTTC	CASSQEAGGFDEQYF
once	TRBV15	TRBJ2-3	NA	TGTGCCACCAGCTACACCGGGGGACTTAGCACAGATACGCAGTATTTT	CATSYTGGLSTDTQYF
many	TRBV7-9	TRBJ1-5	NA	TGTGCCAGCAGCTTAACGGGGAACCAGCCCCAGCATTTT	CASSLTGNQPQHF
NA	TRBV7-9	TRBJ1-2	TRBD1	TGTGCCAGCAGCTCACAAGACAGGGAGCCATATGGCTACACCTTC	CASSSQDREPYGYTF
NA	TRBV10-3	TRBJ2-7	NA	TGTGCCATGGCAGGGGAGACCTACGAGCAGTACTTC	CAMAGETYEQYF
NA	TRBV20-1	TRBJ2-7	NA	TGCAGTGCTAGAGTCAGGGGGGGCTCCTACGAGCAGTACTTC	CSARVRGGSYEQYF
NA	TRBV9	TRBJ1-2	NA	TGTGCCAGCAGCGCGGACGGCGGGAACTATGGCTACACCTTC	CASSADGGNYGYTF
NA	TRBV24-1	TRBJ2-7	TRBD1	TGTGCCACCAGCCACCGGGACAGCTCCTACGAGCAGTACTTC	CATSHRDSSYEQYF
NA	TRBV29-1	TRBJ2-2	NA	TGCAGCGCGGGTCATTCAAACACCGGGGAGCTGTTTTTT	CSAGHSNTGELFF
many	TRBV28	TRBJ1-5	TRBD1	TGTGCCAGCACGACCCCCTACAGGGGACAGCCCCAGCATTTT	CASTTPYRGQPQHF
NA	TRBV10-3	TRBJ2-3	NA	TGTGCCATCAGTGACCGGGTGGCAGATACGCAGTATTTT	CAISDRVADTQYF
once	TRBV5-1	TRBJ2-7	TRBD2	TGCGCCAGCAGCTCGAAGACTAGCAGTTACGAGCAGTACTTC	CASSSKTSSYEQYF
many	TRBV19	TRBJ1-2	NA	TGTGCCAGTAGTATACTTGGTCAGGGTCGCCTTGGCTACACCTTC	CASSILGQGRLGYTF
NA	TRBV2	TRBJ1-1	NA	TGTGCCAGCACCCTAGAGAAGGGGCCGAACACTGAAGCTTTCTTT	CASTLEKGPNTEAFF
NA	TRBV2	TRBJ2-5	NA	TGTGCCAGCAGTGCAATCTGGGGAGAGACCCAGTACTTC	CASSAIWGETQYF
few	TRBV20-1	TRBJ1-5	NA	TGCAGTGCTGAGGACAGCCAAAATCAGCCCCAGCATTTT	CSAEDSQNQPQHF
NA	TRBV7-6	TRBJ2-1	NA	TGTGCCAGCAGCCTCGCTGGGGTAGATGAGCAGTTCTTC	CASSLAGVDEQFF
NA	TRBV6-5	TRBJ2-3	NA	TGTGCCAGCAGTGTACCCGGGGATACGCAGTATTTT	CASSVPGDTQYF
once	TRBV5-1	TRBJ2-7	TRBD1	TGCGCCAGCAGCCGACAGGGCCACGAGCAGTACTTC	CASSRQGHEQYF
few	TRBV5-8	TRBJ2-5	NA	TGTGCCAGCAGCCTCGACAGGGAGACCCAGTACTTC	CASSLDRETQYF
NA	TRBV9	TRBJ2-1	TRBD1	TGTGCCAGCAGCGTAGGGACAGGGGTATTAATAGATGAGCAGTTCTTC	CASSVGTGVLIDEQFF
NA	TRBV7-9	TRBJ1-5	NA	TGTGCCAGCAGTAAACAGGAGAATCAGCCCCAGCATTTT	CASSKQENQPQHF
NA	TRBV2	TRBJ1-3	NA	TGTGCCAGCAGTGGTGTCCTCTCTGGAAACACCATATATTTT	CASSGVLSGNTIYF
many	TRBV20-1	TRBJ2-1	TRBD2	TGCAGTGCTAGAATAGCGGGCAATGAGCAGTTCTTC	CSARIAGNEQFF
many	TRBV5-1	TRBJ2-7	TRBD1	TGCGCCAGCAGCTCCCCGAACAGGGGAACCTACGAGCAGTACTTC	CASSSPNRGTYEQYF
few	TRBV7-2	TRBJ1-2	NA	TGTGCCAGCAGCTCGGGGGACTATGGCTACACCTTC	CASSSGDYGYTF
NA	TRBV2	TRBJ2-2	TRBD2	TGTGCCAGCAGCCAGAATAGCGGGGGATCCGGGGAGCTGTTTTTT	CASSQNSGGSGELFF
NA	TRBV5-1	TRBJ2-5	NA	TGCGCCAGCAGCTTCGGGGCCGAAGAGACCCAGTACTTC	CASSFGAEETQYF
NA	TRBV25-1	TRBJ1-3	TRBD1	TGTGCCACCTCGAGGACAGGGGAGCCCTCTGGAAACACCATATATTTT	CATSRTGEPSGNTIYF
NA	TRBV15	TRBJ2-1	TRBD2	TGTGCCACCAGCAGAGATGGGGCCGGCGGGGGCTACAATGAGCAGTTCTTC	CATSRDGAGGGYNEQFF
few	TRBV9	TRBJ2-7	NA	TGTGCCAGCAGCGGAGAGGGGCATCACGAGCAGTACTTC	CASSGEGHHEQYF
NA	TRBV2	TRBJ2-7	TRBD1	TGTGCCAGCCTCACCGGGACAGGGGGGCACGAGCAGTACTTC	CASLTGTGGHEQYF
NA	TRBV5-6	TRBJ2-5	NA	TGCGCCAGCAGGCCAAGCTCTGCACAAGAGACCCAGTACTTC	CASRPSSAQETQYF
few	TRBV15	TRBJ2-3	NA	TGTGCCACCAGCAGAGATTCAGCGGTGGGGACAGATACGCAGTATTTT	CATSRDSAVGTDTQYF
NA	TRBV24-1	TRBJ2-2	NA	TGTGCCACCAGTGCCCGGGGCCGCGGGGAGCTGTTTTTT	CATSARGRGELFF
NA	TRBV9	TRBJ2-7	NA	TGTGCCAGCAGCGAGGGAGGGGGCGATGGGGAGCAGTACTTC	CASSEGGGDGEQYF
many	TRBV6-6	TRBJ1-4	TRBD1	TGTGCCAGCAGTTTGGGACAGGGGCATGGAACTAATGAAAAACTGTTTTTT	CASSLGQGHGTNEKLFF
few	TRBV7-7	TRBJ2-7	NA	TGTGCCAGCAGTCCAGGGGAGGAGTACGAGCAGTACTTC	CASSPGEEYEQYF
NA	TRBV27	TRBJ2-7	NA	TGTGCCAGCAGTTTATCGGGGGAGGCCTACGAGCAGTACTTC	CASSLSGEAYEQYF
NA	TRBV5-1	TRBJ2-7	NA	TGCGCCAGCAGCTTGGACCCGGAAAAGGAGCAGTACTTC	CASSLDPEKEQYF
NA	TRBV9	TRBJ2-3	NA	TGTGCCAGCAGCGTAGCTGAAGCGGGACACACAGATACGCAGTATTTT	CASSVAEAGHTDTQYF
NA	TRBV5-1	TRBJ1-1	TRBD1	TGCGCCAGCAGCGAACAGGGGAAGGGGACTGAAGCTTTCTTT	CASSEQGKGTEAFF
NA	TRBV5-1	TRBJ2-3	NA	TGTGCCAGCAGCCTCCCAGTGGGCGGGGCATCCACAGATACGCAGTATTTT	CASSLPVGGASTDTQYF
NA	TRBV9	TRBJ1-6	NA	TGTGCCAGCAGCGCATCCCTCGAGGACGGGAGCTCCTATAATTCACCCCTCCACTTT	CASSASLEDGSSYNSPLHF
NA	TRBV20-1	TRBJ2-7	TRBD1	TGCAGTGCTGATCTAGGACAGGGGGTCTACGAGCAGTACTTC	CSADLGQGVYEQYF
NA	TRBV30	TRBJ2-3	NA	TGTGCCTGGAGTAGGGTTGCAGATACGCAGTATTTT	CAWSRVADTQYF
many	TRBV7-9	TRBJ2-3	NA	TGTGCCAGCAGCTTAGTATTAGATTTCACAGATACGCAGTATTTT	CASSLVLDFTDTQYF
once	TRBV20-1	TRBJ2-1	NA	TGCAGTGCTAGAGATTTTCGAAACAGCATGGAGCAGTTCTTC	CSARDFRNSMEQFF
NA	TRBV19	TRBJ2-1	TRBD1	TGTGCCAGTAGTATCGACAGGGTATTGAATGAGCAGTTCTTC	CASSIDRVLNEQFF
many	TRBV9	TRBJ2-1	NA	TGTGCCAGCAGCGTAGCTACCCGACAGTCACTAGAGAATCCCAATGAGCAGTTCTTC	CASSVATRQSLENPNEQFF